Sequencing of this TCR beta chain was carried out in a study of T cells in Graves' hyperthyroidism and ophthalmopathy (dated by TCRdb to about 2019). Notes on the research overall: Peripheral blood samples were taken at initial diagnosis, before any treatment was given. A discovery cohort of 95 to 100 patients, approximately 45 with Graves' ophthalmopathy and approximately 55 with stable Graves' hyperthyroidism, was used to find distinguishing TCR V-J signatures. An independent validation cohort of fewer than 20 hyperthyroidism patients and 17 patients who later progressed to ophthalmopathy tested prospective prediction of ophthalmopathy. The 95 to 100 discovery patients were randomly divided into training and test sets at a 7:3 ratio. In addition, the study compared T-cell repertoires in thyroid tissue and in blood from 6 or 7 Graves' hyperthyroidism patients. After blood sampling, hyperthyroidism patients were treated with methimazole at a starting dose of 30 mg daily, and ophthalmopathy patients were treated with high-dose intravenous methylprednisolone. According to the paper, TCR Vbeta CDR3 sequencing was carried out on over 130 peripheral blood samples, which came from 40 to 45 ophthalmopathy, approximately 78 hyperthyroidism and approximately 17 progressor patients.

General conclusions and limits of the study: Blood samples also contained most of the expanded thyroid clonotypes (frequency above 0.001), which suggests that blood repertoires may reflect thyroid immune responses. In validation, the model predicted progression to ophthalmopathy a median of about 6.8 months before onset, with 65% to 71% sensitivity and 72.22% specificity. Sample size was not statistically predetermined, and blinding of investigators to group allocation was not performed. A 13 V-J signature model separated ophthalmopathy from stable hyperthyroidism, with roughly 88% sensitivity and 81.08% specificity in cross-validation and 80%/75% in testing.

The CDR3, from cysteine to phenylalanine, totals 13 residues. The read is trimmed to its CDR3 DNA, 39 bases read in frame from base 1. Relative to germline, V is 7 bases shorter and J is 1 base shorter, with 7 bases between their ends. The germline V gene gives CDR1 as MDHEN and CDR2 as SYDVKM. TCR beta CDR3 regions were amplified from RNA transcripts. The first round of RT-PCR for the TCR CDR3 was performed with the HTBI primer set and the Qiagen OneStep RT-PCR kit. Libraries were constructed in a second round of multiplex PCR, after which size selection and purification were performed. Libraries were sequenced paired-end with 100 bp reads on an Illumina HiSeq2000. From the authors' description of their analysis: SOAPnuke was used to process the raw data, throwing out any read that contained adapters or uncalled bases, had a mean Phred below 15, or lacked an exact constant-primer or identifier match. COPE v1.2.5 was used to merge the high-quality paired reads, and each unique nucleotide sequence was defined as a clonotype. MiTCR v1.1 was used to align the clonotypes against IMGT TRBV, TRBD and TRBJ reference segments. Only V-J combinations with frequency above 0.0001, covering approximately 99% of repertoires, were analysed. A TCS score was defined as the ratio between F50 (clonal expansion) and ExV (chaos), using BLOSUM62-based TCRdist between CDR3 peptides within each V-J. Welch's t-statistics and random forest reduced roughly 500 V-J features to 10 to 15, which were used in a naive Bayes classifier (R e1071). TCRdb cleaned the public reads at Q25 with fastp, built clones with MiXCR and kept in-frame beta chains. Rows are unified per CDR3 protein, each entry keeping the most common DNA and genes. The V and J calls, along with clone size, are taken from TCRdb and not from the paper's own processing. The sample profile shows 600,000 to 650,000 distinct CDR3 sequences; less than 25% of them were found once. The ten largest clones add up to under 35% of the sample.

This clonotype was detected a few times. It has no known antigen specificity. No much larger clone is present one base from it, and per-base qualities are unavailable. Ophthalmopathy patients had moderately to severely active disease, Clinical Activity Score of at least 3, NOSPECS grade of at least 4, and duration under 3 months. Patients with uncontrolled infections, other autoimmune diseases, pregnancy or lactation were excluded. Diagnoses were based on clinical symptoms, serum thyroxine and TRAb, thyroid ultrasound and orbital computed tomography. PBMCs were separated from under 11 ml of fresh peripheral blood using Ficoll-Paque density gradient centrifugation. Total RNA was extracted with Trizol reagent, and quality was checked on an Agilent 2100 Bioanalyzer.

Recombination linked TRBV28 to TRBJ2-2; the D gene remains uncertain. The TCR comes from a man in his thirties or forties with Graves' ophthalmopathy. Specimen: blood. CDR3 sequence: CASNGRNTGELFF. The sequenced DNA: TGTGCCAGCAATGGCCGGAACACCGGGGAGCTGTTTTTT.